This T cell receptor (beta chain) was recovered during a study of T cell repertoires in ileal Crohn's disease (dated by TCRdb to between 2018 and 2021). Regarding the complete study: The median duration of disease was around 8 years, and at the time of surgery about 35% of patients were active smokers. Every patient underwent surgery because of a complication, which was stricturing disease in approximately 60% and penetrating disease in about 40%. Roughly half of the patients were given postoperative therapy, with about 17 on anti-TNF agents and 10 to 12 on thiopurines. M0 samples consisted of biopsies taken from the inflamed part of the ileum in the surgical resection specimen. About 500 nanograms of biopsy DNA per sample were submitted for commercial TCRB immunosequencing. TCR repertoire analysis was done in fewer than 65 Crohn's disease patients from a prospective multicentre cohort. The study ran alongside a multicentre cohort designed to identify predictors of early endoscopic recurrence after ileocolonic resection. Endoscopic postoperative recurrence was defined by a Rutgeerts score above i0. A total of about 150 mucosal samples from some 60 patients were sequenced, with samples obtained at several locations on the surgical specimen and at postoperative endoscopy.

The study at large found these results: Compared with non-smokers, patients who were active smokers at surgery showed a significantly higher proportion of clonal expansions (about 25% vs 18%, p=0.02). Mucosal CD4 and CD8 T cells were sorted and sequenced only in a subgroup of patients, whose size was not stated. Sorted CD8 T cells carried more high-frequency clones than CD4 T cells, suggesting mucosal expansions were mainly CD8. Endoscopic recurrence was linked to a higher percentage of high-frequency clones at surgery, and recurrence occurred in every patient whose clonality exceeded 26.8% (18/57).

Receptor libraries were prepared by the immunoSEQ multiplex PCR assay. Adaptive Biotechnology amplified CDR3 regions from genomic DNA with a two-step multiplex PCR that controlled for amplification bias. The first PCR used primers for every V and J gene segment; the second PCR added barcodes and Illumina adapters. An Illumina instrument was used to sequence the CDR3 libraries. The published analysis was carried out like this. Analysis combined the vendor-provided pipelines with custom analysis of raw data in R/Bioconductor under R version 3.3.0. Clonality, which ranges from 0 to 1, was calculated as the inverse of the normalised Shannon entropy across all productive clones. High-frequency clones were defined as the repertoire share of the top 100 clones, retaining only clones passing a 95% confidence test. Overlap between samples was measured with the Morisita-Horn index, while repertoire diversity was measured with the Simpson index. The immuneACCESS repertoire file appears here via TCRdb, limited to in-frame rearrangements. These files lack a portion of the clones; in checked studies, under half of the deficit traces to unresolved V genes, and the cause of the others is not known. The V and J calls and clone size were taken over from that table, and D and trimming were inferred from the DNA. The sample contains some 1,600 clones, under 95% of them found a single time. About 3.9% of the sample is in the top ten clones.

The CDR3 runs 14 residues from the cysteine to the phenylalanine. Just the 42-base CDR3 DNA is kept, in frame starting at base 1. CDR1 and CDR2, looked up from the germline V gene, are KGHSH and LQKENI. V is clipped by 6 bases and J by 3 bases, and the sequence between their germline boundaries is 12 bases long. Comment on this clone: The target of this receptor is not known. Per-base quality was not reported, and no clone a single base away is much larger than it.

The intended sense of this specimen's time point label: inflamed ileum from the surgical specimen. Eligible patients were adults with ileal or ileocolonic Crohn's disease who had an indication for ileocolonic resection. Before DNA extraction, whole ileal mucosal biopsies were kept frozen at -80 degrees C. A TRizol-based method was used to extract genomic DNA from the frozen whole biopsies, and the DNA was quantified with a NanoDrop 2000 spectrophotometer. The V and J segments used are TRBV18 and TRBJ1-5, with the D gene too uncertain to name. Sequencing was carried out using ileal tissue. This TCR derives from an adult with Crohn's disease. The CDR3 region: CASSLSADNQPQHF. The nucleotide sequence is TGTGCCAGCTCCCTCTCGGCAGACAATCAGCCCCAGCATTTT. When the CDR3 is completed using the reference TRBV18 and TRBJ1-5 genes on either side, the full variable domain is NAGVMQNPRHLVRRRGQEARLRCSPMKGHSHVYWYRQLPEEGLKFMVYLQKENIIDESGMPKERFSAEFPKEGPSILRIQQVVRGDSAAYFCASSLSADNQPQHFGDGTRLSIL.